The clone carrying this T cell receptor (beta chain) was seen at least ten times. As yet, its antigen is unknown. These data originate in a study of a mutant IDH1 vaccine in newly diagnosed glioma. On the study more broadly: Onset of vaccination occurred 4-6 weeks following radiotherapy alone, or with temozolomide cycles. Averaging around 40 years of age, treated patients were roughly 60% male and 37.5% female.

Here immunoSEQ multiplex PCR was the method, and the copy in TCRdb shows in-frame clones only, minus some. The data show 58,000 or so clones, with over 80% seen just once and approximately 3.5% held by the top ten. This CDR3 contains 13 residues. The germline V gene encodes CDR1 MNHNS and CDR2 SASEGT. Trimming stripped 6 bases from V and 5 bases from J, with 10 bases between. Time point defined: week 47, end of study. Vaccination used 300 ug of mutant IDH1 20-mer peptide per dose, with topical imiquimod. The source material was PBMCs, sampled from a glioma patient whose treatment included an IDH1 peptide vaccine. The chain is built from TRBV6-1 and TRBJ1-4; D is ambiguous. This TCR came from a woman in her forties or fifties with glioma. The CDR3 bases are TGTGCCAGCAGCGGGTGGGCGAATGAAAAACTGTTTTTT. Protein product: CASSGWANEKLFF.